One T cell receptor (beta chain) is described in this entry. Its antigen is unknown. CDR1 is MNHNS, CDR2 SASEGT, per germline. This CDR3 has 16 residues. Multiplex touch-down PCR amplified TRB using TRB-A and TRB-B pools in one tube. TCRdb reanalyzed the multiplex PCR reads, giving one entry per CDR3 protein sequence and no DNA. Its listing shows 550 to 700 distinct CDR3 sequences. Each sample's input was 250 ng genomic DNA, 30,000 to 45,000 genome equivalents. The source of the sample is a study of T cell clusters in autoimmune cytopenias. Study results and caveats: Clustering suggested that physiological T cell clusters were missing in primary autoimmune cytopenia patients.

The data were also submitted as part of a second study, on T cell repertoires in aging, cancer and after chemotherapy.

Sequencing was carried out using peripheral blood. V and J are TRBV6-1 and TRBJ2-6; TCRdb returns TRBD1, unconfirmable since there is no DNA. This receptor was taken from a human donor with chronic lymphocytic leukemia. CDR3 in amino acids: CASSRQGGSGANVLTF.